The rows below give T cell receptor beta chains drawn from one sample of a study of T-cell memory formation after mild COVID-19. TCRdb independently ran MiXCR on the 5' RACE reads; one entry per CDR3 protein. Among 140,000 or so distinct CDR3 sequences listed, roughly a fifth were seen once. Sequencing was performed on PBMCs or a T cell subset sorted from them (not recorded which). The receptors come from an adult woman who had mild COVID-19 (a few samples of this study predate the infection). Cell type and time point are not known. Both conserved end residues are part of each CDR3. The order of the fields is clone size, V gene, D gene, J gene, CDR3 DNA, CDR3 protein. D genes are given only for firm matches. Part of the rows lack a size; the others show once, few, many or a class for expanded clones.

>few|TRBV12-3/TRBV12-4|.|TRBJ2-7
TGTGCCAGCAGTAAGGAGGTCTACGAGCAGTACTTC
CASSKEVYEQYF
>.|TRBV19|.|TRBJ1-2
TGTGCCAGTAGTGATGGCGGGTTTGAGGATGGCTACACCTTC
CASSDGGFEDGYTF
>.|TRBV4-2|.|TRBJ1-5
TGTGCCAGCAGCCCAGCTGCGGGCCCTAGCAATCAGCCCCAGCATTTT
CASSPAAGPSNQPQHF
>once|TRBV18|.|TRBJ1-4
TGTGCCAGCATCAACAACAGGGAAGGCGAAAAACTGTTTTTT
CASINNREGEKLFF
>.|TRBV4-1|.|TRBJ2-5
TGCGCCAGCAGCCAAGATCCCCGGGCAGGGGAGACCCAGTACTTC
CASSQDPRAGETQYF
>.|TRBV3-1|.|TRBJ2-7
TGTGCCAGCAGCGGACTGCAACAGCAGTACTTC
CASSGLQQQYF
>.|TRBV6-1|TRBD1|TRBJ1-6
TGTGCCAGCAGTCGACAGGGTTACGATAATTCACCCCTCCACTTT
CASSRQGYDNSPLHF
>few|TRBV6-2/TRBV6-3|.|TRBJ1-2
TGTGCCAGCCGCCTCGGGGTTTTCTATGGCTACACCTTC
CASRLGVFYGYTF
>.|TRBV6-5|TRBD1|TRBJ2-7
TGTGCCAGCAGTTTCTACAGGGGACCCTACGAGCAGTACTTC
CASSFYRGPYEQYF
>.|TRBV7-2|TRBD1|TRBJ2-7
TGTGCCAGCAGCGCGGTCAGGGACAGCCCCTACGAGCAGTACTTC
CASSAVRDSPYEQYF
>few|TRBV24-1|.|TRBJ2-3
TGTGCCACGGCTGAGGGGCTAGATACGCAGTATTTT
CATAEGLDTQYF
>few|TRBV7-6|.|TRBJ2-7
TGTGCCAGCAGCTTGGACAGCTGGGGGTACGAGCAGTACTTC
CASSLDSWGYEQYF
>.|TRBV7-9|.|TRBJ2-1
TGTGCCAGCAGCTTTGAATCGACCCGCCGAGATGAGCAGTTCTTC
CASSFESTRRDEQFF
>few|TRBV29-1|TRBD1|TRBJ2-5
TGCAGCGTGCCTACGCGGACAGGGCAAGAGACCCAGTACTTC
CSVPTRTGQETQYF
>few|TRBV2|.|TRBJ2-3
TGTGCCAGCAGCCCCAACAATGGGGCAGATACGCAGTATTTT
CASSPNNGADTQYF
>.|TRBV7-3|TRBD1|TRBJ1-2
TGTGCCAGCAGCCAGGACAGGAGCTATGGCTACACCTTC
CASSQDRSYGYTF
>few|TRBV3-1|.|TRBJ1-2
TGTGCCAGCAGCCAAGATTATGCGGGGCGTAAAGGCTACACCTTC
CASSQDYAGRKGYTF
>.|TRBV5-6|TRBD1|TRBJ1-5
TGTGCCAGCAGCACCCGGGACAGCGGCAATCAGCCCCAGCATTTT
CASSTRDSGNQPQHF
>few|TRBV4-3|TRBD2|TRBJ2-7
TGCGCCAGCAGCCAAACGACTAGCGGGATAAGCGAGCAGTACTTC
CASSQTTSGISEQYF
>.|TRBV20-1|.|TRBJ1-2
TGCAGTGCTAGTTTGTCAGGATCGGCTGGCTACACCTTC
CSASLSGSAGYTF
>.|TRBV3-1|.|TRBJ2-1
TGTGCCAGCAGCCACCGGTACAATGAGCAGTTCTTC
CASSHRYNEQFF